The rows below give T cell receptor beta chains drawn from one sample of a study of T-cell reconstitution after alpha-beta-depleted transplantation in children. From the PCR reads, TCRdb called clonotypes with MiXCR, one entry per CDR3 protein. This repertoire shows about 400,000 distinct CDR3 sequences, about a fifth found once; its top ten account for about 3.8%. Sample: PBMCs from the stem cell graft donor, taken from the stem cell graft. These TCRs come from a human donor who donated a stem cell graft to a child with acute myeloid leukemia. The CDR3 runs from the conserved cysteine through the conserved F or W. Each record gives: clone size, D gene, V gene, J gene, CDR3 DNA, CDR3 protein. A D gene is named only where the DNA matches it firmly. Part of the rows lack a size; the others show once, few, many or a class for expanded clones.

few	-	TRBV19	TRBJ1-2	TGTGCCAGTAGTACTGACAGTCCCTACTATGGCTACACCTTC	CASSTDSPYYGYTF
many	-	TRBV20-1	TRBJ2-7	TGCAGTGCTAGAGATCGGGGCAACGAGCAGTACTTC	CSARDRGNEQYF
few	TRBD2	TRBV9	TRBJ2-7	TGTGCCAGCAGCGCGGGACTAGCGGGAGAGTCCTACGAGCAGTACTTC	CASSAGLAGESYEQYF
-	-	TRBV6-5	TRBJ2-7	TGTGCCAGCAGTTCATCAGGGGGGCGGTACGAGCAGTACTTC	CASSSSGGRYEQYF
few	TRBD2	TRBV24-1	TRBJ2-1	TGTGCCACCTCCAGGCAAGGACTAGTTAGGGATGAGCAGTTCTTC	CATSRQGLVRDEQFF
-	TRBD2	TRBV20-1	TRBJ2-1	TGCAGTGCTAATCCCCTAGCGGGAGGCGCCAATGAGCAGTTCTTC	CSANPLAGGANEQFF
-	TRBD2	TRBV13	TRBJ2-3	TGTGCCTACGGGACTAGCGGGAAGCGGGGCACAGATACGCAGTATTTT	CAYGTSGKRGTDTQYF
few	TRBD2	TRBV24-1	TRBJ2-3	TGTGCCACCAGTTCGGCTAGCGGGAGTACGCAGTATTTT	CATSSASGSTQYF
-	-	TRBV12-3/TRBV12-4	TRBJ2-7	TGTGCCAGCAGTCGGCAGACCTCCTACGAGCAGTACTTC	CASSRQTSYEQYF
many	TRBD2	TRBV4-3	TRBJ2-3	TGCGCCAGCAGCCAAGATGGGGGGGGGGATACGCAGTATTTT	CASSQDGGGDTQYF
few	-	TRBV7-9	TRBJ2-2	TGTGCCAGCAGCTTAACTAATCCCGGGGAGCTGTTTTTT	CASSLTNPGELFF
-	-	TRBV25-1	TRBJ2-5	TGTGCCAGCAGTGGGGGGGACAGTTCCGAAGAGACCCAGTACTTC	CASSGGDSSEETQYF
once	TRBD2	TRBV7-9	TRBJ2-3	TGTGCCAGCAGCGTGACTAGCGGAGATTCAGATACGCAGTATTTT	CASSVTSGDSDTQYF
-	TRBD1	TRBV19	TRBJ1-1	TGTGCCAGTAGTCGCGACAGGGACAGGGAAGCTTTCTTT	CASSRDRDREAFF
-	-	TRBV12-3/TRBV12-4	TRBJ2-7	TGTGCCAGCAGTTTAGTAGGTGGGGCAGCCTACGAGCAGTACTTC	CASSLVGGAAYEQYF
many	TRBD2	TRBV29-1	TRBJ2-7	TGCAGCGTGGCCCGGGGAGAGGCGGGAGTCCACGAGCAGTACTTC	CSVARGEAGVHEQYF
many	TRBD2	TRBV20-1	TRBJ2-3	TGCAGTGCCTCGGGAGGGAGCACAGATACGCAGTATTTT	CSASGGSTDTQYF
-	-	TRBV15	TRBJ2-1	TGTGCCACCAGCAGAGTGGTGGGGTCCTACAATGAGCAGTTCTTC	CATSRVVGSYNEQFF
many	-	TRBV20-1	TRBJ1-4	TGCAGTGCTAGAGGGGGGGGTCAAGCAACTAATGAAAAACTGTTTTTT	CSARGGGQATNEKLFF
many	-	TRBV6-4	TRBJ2-6	TGTGCCAGCAGTGACTCGACCAACTCTGGGGCCAACGTCCTGACTTTC	CASSDSTNSGANVLTF
-	-	TRBV4-1	TRBJ1-1	TGCGCCAGCAGCCATGGCAGGGTTGCTGAAGCTTTCTTT	CASSHGRVAEAFF
few	TRBD2	TRBV7-3	TRBJ2-1	TGTGCCAGCAGCTTAATGGGGGGACTAGCGGGAGCCGATGAGCAGTTCTTC	CASSLMGGLAGADEQFF
-	-	TRBV12-3/TRBV12-4	TRBJ1-5	TGTGCCAGCAGTCATCAGGGAGGAGGCCAGCCCCAGCATTTT	CASSHQGGGQPQHF
-	TRBD1	TRBV20-1	TRBJ2-6	TGCAGTGCTAGAGTGGGACAGGGAACTACCTCTGGGGCCAACGTCCTGACTTTC	CSARVGQGTTSGANVLTF
few	TRBD1	TRBV20-1	TRBJ2-7	TGCAGTGCAGGGAGACAGGGGATGCCTGAGCAGTACTTC	CSAGRQGMPEQYF
-	TRBD1	TRBV25-1	TRBJ2-5	TGTGCCAGCAGGACGGCAACAGGGGGCATGGAGACCCAGTACTTC	CASRTATGGMETQYF
few	TRBD1	TRBV6-5	TRBJ2-7	TGTGCCAGCAGTTACTCGGCCGGGACAGGGACCGGTCTCTACGAGCAGTACTTC	CASSYSAGTGTGLYEQYF
many	-	TRBV4-2	TRBJ2-6	TGTGCCAGCAGCCCCGACAGCTCTGGGGCCAACGTCCTGACTTTC	CASSPDSSGANVLTF